Presented here are 8 T cell receptor beta chains from one specimen sequenced in a study of a mutant IDH1 vaccine in newly diagnosed glioma. Time point denoted: week 23, last vaccination. In the vaccine, a single dose held 300 ug of the mutant IDH1 20-mer peptide, along with topical imiquimod. Method: immunoSEQ multiplex PCR; TCRdb's copy keeps in-frame clones and lacks some. The sample yields approximately 39,000 clones, roughly four fifths seen once. Their antigen targets remain unknown. The starting material was PBMCs, obtained from a glioma patient whose treatment included an IDH1 peptide vaccine. These receptors were collected from a man in his forties with glioma.

This clone was seen only once. J is TRBJ2-3 and V is TRBV5-1; 9 bases map to TRBD2. This CDR3 spans 22 amino acids. Per germline, CDR1 SGHRS and CDR2 YFSETQ. J was trimmed by 5 bases and V by 3 bases; bases with no gene match: 28. The CDR3, as DNA: TGCGCCAGCAGCTCCCCGGCGGCAGGAAACCACTTCGCGGGGGGGTGGGTAGATACGCAGTATTTT. Its translation: CASSSPAAGNHFAGGWVDTQYF.

The chain combines TRBV6-1 with TRBJ2-6, with 8 bases lining up with TRBD1. Germline trimming cut 4 bases from V and 2 bases from J; bases unmatched to any gene: 4. The germline CDR1 and CDR2 sequences are MNHNS and SASEGT. CDR3 size: 16 residues. This CDR3 reads CASSATGGTGANVLTF. The CDR3 nucleotides read TGTGCCAGCAGTGCTACAGGGGGGACTGGGGCCAACGTCCTGACTTTC.

This chain uses TRBV7-2 with TRBJ1-1, with 7 bases matching TRBD1. CDR1 is SGHTA, CDR2 FQGNSA, per germline. After removal of 5 bases from V and 2 bases from J, the junction contained 8 bases not matched to a gene. CDR3 length: 15 amino acids. In nucleotides, the CDR3 is TGTGCCAGCAGCCCACCCGGGACAGAAAACACTGAAGCTTTCTTT. Translation: CASSPPGTENTEAFF. Based on the CDR3 plus reference TRBV7-2 and TRBJ1-1, the full variable domain is GAGVSQSPSNKVTEKGKDVELRCDPISGHTALYWYRQSLGQGLEFLIYFQGNSAPDKSGLPSDRFSAERTGGSVSTLTIQRTQQEDSAVYLCASSPPGTENTEAFFGQGTRLTVV.

This rearrangement joins TRBV30 to TRBJ1-3; no firm D call. Germline lookup yields CDR1 GTSNPN and CDR2 SVGIG (reference sequence). The length of the CDR3 is 14 residues. V lost 1 base to trimming and J lost 0 bases, with 7 bases between them. The chain's CDR3 is CAWSGEFSGNTIYF. The DNA of the CDR3 is TGTGCCTGGAGTGGCGAATTCTCTGGAAACACCATATATTTT.

A single count supports this clone. The V call is TRBV5-4, the J call TRBJ2-3; D is uncertain. The CDR3 extends over 15 amino acids. The V and J ends lost 0 bases and 1 base respectively, with 9 bases between them. CDR1 and CDR2 from the germline V gene are SGHNT and YYREEE (reference sequence). This chain's CDR3 is CASSLGASRTDTQYF. For the CDR3, the DNA is TGTGCCAGCAGCTTGGGGGCCTCTCGCACAGATACGCAGTATTTT.

This chain's CDR3 is CASSVGGYGYTF. Written as DNA, the CDR3 is TGTGCCAGCAGCGTAGGAGGGTATGGCTACACCTTC. The V and J genes are TRBV9 and TRBJ1-2; D ambiguous. V lost 0 bases, J lost 5 bases, and 5 bases lay in between. CDR1 SGDLS and CDR2 YYNGEE come from the germline V gene. CDR3 size: 12 residues. The full variable domain, with the rest looked up from reference TRBV9 and TRBJ1-2, is DSGVTQTPKHLITATGQRVTLRCSPRSGDLSVYWYQQSLDQGLQFLIQYYNGEERAKGNILERFSAQQFPDLHSELNLSSLELGDSALYFCASSVGGYGYTFGSGTRLTVV.

The rearrangement uses TRBV4-1 and TRBJ2-7, with 7 bases that match TRBD1. The germline V gene encodes CDR1 MGHRA and CDR2 YSYEKL. The CDR3 has 15 amino acids. V gave up 4 bases and J gave up 0 bases; unmatched junction bases: 6. CDR3 bases: TGCGCCAGCAGCCTACGACAGGGCGACTCCTACGAGCAGTACTTC. Its protein is CASSLRQGDSYEQYF.

This clone was observed a few times. The chain employs TRBV6-1 and TRBJ2-5, with D perhaps TRBD2 (6 bases). The CDR3 loop spans 13 amino acids. The germline V gene encodes CDR1 MNHNS and CDR2 SASEGT. Trimming removed 7 bases from V and 5 bases from J, with 14 bases in between. CDR3 in DNA: TGTGCCAGCAAACGCGGGGTGGGGGAGACCCAGTACTTC. Its protein product is CASKRGVGETQYF.